This T cell receptor (beta chain) stems from a study of identical twins. General study findings and limits: Not following the same donors, the study drew its conclusions from cross-sectional statistical analysis. Reduced insertions were recorded for abundant cord blood beta clonotypes, with no such pattern in memory repertoires.

To note about this clonotype: The target antigen is unknown.

TCRdb redid the calling of the 5' RACE reads with MiXCR, one entry per CDR3 protein. The sample lists 250,000 to 300,000 distinct CDR3 sequences; 6.5% to 9.5% were seen once. This CDR3 has 16 amino acids. The V gene's germline CDR1 is SEHNR and CDR2 FQNEAQ (reference sequence). Germline trimming cut 0 bases from V and 2 bases from J; bases unmatched to any gene: 5. A further study also used this sample, focusing on yellow fever vaccine responses in identical twins.

The clonotype was recovered from a woman aged 18-35 years in good health. The specimen sequenced was CD8+ T cells sorted from blood. The rearrangement uses TRBV7-9 and TRBJ2-3; 7 bases line up with TRBD1. The CDR3 nucleotides read TGTGCCAGCAGCTTAGCTCAAACAGGGGACACAGATACGCAGTATTTT. Its translation: CASSLAQTGDTDTQYF.